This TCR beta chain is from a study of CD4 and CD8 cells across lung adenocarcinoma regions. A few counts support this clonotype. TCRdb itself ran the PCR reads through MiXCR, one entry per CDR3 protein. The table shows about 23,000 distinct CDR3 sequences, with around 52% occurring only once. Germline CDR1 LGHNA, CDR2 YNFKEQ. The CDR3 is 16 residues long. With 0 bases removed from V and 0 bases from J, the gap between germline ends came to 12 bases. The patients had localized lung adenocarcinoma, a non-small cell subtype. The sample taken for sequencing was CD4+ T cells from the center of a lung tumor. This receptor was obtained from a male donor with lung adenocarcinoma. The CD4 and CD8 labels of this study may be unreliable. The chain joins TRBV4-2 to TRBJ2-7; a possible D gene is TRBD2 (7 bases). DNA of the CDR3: TGTGCCAGCAGCCAAGAGGGGGGGCCCAGCTCCTACGAGCAGTACTTC. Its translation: CASSQEGGPSSYEQYF.